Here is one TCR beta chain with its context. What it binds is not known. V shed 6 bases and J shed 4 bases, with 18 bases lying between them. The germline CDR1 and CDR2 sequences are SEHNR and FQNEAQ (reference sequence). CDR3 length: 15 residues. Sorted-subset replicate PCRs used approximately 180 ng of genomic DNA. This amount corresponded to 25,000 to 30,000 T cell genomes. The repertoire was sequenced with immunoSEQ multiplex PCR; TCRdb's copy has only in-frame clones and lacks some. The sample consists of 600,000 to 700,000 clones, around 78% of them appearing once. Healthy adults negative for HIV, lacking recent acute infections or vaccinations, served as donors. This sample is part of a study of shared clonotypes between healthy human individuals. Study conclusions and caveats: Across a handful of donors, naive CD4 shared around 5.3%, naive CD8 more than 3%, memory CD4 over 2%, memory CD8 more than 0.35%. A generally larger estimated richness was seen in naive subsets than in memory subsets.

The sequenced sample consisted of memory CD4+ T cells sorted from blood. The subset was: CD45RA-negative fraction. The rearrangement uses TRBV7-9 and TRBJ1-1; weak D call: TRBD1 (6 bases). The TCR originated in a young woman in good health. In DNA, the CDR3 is TGTGCCAGCAGTCAAGGGGGACAAATAGGCACTGAAGCTTTCTTT. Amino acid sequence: CASSQGGQIGTEAFF. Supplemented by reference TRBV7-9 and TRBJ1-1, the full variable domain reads DTGVSQNPRHKITKRGQNVTFRCDPISEHNRLYWYRQTLGQGPEFLTYFQNEAQLEKSRLLSDRFSAERPKGSFSTLEIQRTEQGDSAMYLCASSQGGQIGTEAFFGQGTRLTVV.